This TCR beta chain was identified during a study of T cell changes during pregnancy in multiple sclerosis. The assay was immunoSEQ multiplex PCR, and TCRdb's table has in-frame clones only and misses some. The sample shows 45,000 to 55,000 clones, approximately 94% of them seen only once. From germline, CDR1 is SGHVS and CDR2 FQNEAQ. The germline V and J ends were trimmed by 5 bases and 0 bases, with 2 bases remaining between them. The CDR3 runs 11 residues. The TCR originated in a female donor with multiple sclerosis, enrolled in a pregnancy study. The source material was CD8+ T cells from peripheral blood mononuclear cells, sampled before pregnancy. The rearrangement uses TRBV7-8 and TRBJ2-7; D is uncertain. The CDR3 region has the DNA TGTGCCAGCAGCCTCTCCTACGAGCAGTACTTC. Its protein is CASSLSYEQYF.